There are a few counts of the clone carrying this TCR beta chain. Antigen: not known. One entry per CDR3 protein, called by TCRdb with MiXCR from the 5' RACE reads. The sample shows hundreds of thousands of distinct CDR3 sequences, around 11% of them seen only once. This entry comes from a study of CD8 T cells in ankylosing spondylitis. General study points: As for the disease-linked clones, they showed a CD8+ phenotype and occurred at relatively low frequencies in peripheral blood. One TCR beta motif, made up of about 8 highly homologous variants, appeared characteristic of ankylosing spondylitis blood.

The V segment lost 5 bases and the J segment 3 bases; nucleotides outside the gene matches: 7. The germline CDR1 and CDR2 sequences are SGHTA and FQGNSA. This CDR3 is 15 amino acids long. The sample consisted of blood, either unsorted or a sorted T cell fraction (not recorded which). This TCR came from a male donor with ankylosing spondylitis. V and J are TRBV7-2 and TRBJ2-1, with 7 bases fitting TRBD2. CDR3: CASSRDYRNYNEQFF. Written as DNA, the CDR3 is TGTGCCAGCAGCAGGGACTATCGTAACTACAATGAGCAGTTCTTC.